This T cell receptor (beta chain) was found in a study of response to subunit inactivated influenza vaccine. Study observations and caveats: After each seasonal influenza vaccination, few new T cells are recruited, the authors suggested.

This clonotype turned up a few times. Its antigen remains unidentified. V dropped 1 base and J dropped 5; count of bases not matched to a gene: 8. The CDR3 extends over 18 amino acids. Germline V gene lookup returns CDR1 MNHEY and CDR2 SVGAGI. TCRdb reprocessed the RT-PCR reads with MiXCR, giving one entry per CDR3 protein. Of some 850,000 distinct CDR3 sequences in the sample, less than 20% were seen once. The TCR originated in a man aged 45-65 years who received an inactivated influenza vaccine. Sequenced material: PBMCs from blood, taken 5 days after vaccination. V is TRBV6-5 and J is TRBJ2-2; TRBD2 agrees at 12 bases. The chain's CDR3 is CASSYLSSGGARTGELFF. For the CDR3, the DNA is TGTGCCAGCAGTTACTTGTCTAGCGGGGGGGCTAGGACCGGGGAGCTGTTTTTT.